This T cell receptor beta chain was retrieved from a study of CD4 and CD8 cells across lung adenocarcinoma regions. A word on this clonotype: Without the conserved terminal phenylalanine or tryptophan, this CDR3 likely stems from a read error. The limits of the CDR3 on the DNA are not certain, so only TCRdb's listed CDR3 is given.

Inclusive of both ends, the CDR3 amounts to 8 amino acids. Germline V gene sequence: CDR1 LGHNT, CDR2 FRNRAP. Localized lung adenocarcinoma, a non-small cell lung cancer, affected the donors. From the PCR reads, TCRdb called clonotypes with MiXCR, one entry per CDR3 protein. The sample lists about 20,000 distinct CDR3 sequences; 51% were seen once. Sequencing was done on a sample of CD8+ T cells from the center of a lung tumor. J is TRBJ2-1 and V is TRBV12-5. This receptor was identified in a female donor with lung adenocarcinoma. The CD4 and CD8 labels of this study may be unreliable. The CDR3 sequence: CRDAVSPC.